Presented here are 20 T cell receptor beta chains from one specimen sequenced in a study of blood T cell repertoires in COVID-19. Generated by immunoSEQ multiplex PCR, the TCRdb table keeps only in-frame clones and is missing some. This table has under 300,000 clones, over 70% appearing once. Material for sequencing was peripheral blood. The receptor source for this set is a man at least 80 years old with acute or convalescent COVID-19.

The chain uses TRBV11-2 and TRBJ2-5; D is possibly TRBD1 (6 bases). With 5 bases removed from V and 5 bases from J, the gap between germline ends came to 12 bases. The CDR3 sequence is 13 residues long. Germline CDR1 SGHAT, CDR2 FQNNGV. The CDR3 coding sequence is TGTGCCAGCAGCCAAAGGGGGTTTGAGACCCAGTACTTC. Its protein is CASSQRGFETQYF.

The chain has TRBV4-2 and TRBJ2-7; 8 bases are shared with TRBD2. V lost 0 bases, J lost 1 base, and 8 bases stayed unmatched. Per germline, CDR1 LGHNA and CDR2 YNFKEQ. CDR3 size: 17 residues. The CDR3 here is CASSQDGPSGSSYEQYF. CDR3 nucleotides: TGTGCCAGCAGCCAAGATGGCCCTAGCGGGTCGTCCTACGAGCAGTACTTC.

The CDR3, as DNA: TGTGCCAGCACCTGGGGCGGGACAGGGCCAGGGGAGACCCAGTACTTC. As protein: CASTWGGTGPGETQYF. The chain recombines TRBV7-2 with TRBJ2-5, with 9 positions matching TRBD1. CDR1 and CDR2 (germline): SGHTA, FQGNSA. The V gene end was trimmed by 7 bases and the J gene end by 5 bases; junction bases not matched to a gene: 14. The CDR3 extends over 16 amino acids.

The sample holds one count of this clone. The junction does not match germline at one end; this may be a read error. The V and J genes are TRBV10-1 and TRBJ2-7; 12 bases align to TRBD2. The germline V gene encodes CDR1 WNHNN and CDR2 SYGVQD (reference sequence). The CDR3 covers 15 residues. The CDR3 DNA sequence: TGCGCCAGCAGCACTGGACTAGCGGGATCCTCCGAGCAGTACTTC. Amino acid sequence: CASSTGLAGSSEQYF.

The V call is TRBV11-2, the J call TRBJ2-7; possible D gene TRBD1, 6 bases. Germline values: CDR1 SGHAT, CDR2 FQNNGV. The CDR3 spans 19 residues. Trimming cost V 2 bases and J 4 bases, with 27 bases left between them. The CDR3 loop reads CASSLMGTSEWGSRYEQYF. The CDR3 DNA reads TGTGCCAGCAGCTTAATGGGGACATCCGAGTGGGGATCAAGATACGAGCAGTACTTC.

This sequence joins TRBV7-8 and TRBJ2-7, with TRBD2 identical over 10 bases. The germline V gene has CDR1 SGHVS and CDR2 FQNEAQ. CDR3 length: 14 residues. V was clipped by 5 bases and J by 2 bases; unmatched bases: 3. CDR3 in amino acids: CASSGGTSAYEQYF. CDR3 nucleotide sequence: TGTGCCAGCAGCGGGGGGACTAGCGCCTACGAGCAGTACTTC.

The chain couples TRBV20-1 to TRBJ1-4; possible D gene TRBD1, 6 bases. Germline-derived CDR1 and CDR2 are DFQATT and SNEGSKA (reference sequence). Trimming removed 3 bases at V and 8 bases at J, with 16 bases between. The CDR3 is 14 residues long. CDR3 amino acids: CSASSGGQGEKLFF. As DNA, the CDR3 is TGCAGTGCTAGTTCGGGGGGTCAGGGGGAAAAACTGTTTTTT.

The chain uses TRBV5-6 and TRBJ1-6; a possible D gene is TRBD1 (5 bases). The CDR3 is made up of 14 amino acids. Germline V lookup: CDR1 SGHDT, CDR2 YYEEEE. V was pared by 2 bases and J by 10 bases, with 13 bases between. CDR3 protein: CASSLGDSGSPLHF. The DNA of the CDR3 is TGTGCCAGCAGCTTAGGGGATAGCGGATCACCCCTCCACTTT. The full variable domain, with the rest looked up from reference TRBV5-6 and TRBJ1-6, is DAGVTQSPTHLIKTRGQQVTLRCSPKSGHDTVSWYQQALGQGPQFIFQYYEEEERQRGNFPDRFSGHQFPNYSSELNVNALLLGDSALYLCASSLGDSGSPLHFGNGTRLTVT.

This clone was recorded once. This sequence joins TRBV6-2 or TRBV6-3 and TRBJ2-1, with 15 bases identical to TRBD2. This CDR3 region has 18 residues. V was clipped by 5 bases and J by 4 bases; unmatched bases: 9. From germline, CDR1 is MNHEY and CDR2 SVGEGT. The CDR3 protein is CASSARTSGRARYNEQFF. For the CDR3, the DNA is TGTGCCAGCAGTGCCCGGACTAGCGGGAGGGCCAGGTACAATGAGCAGTTCTTC.

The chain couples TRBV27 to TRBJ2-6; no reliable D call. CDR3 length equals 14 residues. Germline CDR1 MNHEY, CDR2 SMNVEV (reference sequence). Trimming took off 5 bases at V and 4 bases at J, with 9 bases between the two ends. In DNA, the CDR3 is TGTGCCAGCAGTCTCCTTTTCGGGGCCAACGTCCTGACTTTC. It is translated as CASSLLFGANVLTF. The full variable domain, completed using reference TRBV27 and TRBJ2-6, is EAQVTQNPRYLITVTGKKLTVTCSQNMNHEYMSWYRQDPGLGLRQIYYSMNVEVTDKGDVPEGYKVSRKEKRNFPLILESPSPNQTSLYFCASSLLFGANVLTFGAGSRLTVL.

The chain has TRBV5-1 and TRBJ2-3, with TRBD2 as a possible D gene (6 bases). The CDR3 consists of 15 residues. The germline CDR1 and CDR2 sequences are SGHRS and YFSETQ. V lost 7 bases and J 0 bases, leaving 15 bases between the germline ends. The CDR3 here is CASCLTSGSTDTQYF. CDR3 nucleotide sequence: TGCGCCAGCTGCCTGACCAGCGGGAGCACAGATACGCAGTATTTT.

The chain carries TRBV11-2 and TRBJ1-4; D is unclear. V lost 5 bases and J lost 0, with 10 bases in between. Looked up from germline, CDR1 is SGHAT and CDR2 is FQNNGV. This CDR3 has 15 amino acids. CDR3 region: CASSPSGATNEKLFF. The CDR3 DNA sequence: TGTGCCAGCAGCCCGTCGGGAGCAACTAATGAAAAACTGTTTTTT.

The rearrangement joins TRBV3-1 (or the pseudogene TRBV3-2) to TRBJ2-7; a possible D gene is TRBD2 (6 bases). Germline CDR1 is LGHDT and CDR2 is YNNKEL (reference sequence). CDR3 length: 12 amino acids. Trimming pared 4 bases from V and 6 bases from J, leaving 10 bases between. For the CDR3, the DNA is TGTGCCAGCAGCCCGGGGGTTGGCGAGCAGTACTTC. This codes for CASSPGVGEQYF.

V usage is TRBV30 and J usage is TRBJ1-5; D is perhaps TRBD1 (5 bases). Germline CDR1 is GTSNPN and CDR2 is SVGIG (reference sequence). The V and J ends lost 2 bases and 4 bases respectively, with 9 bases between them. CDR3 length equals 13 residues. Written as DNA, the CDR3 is TGTGCCTGGAGTCAGGACAAGAATCAGCCCCAGCATTTT. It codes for CAWSQDKNQPQHF.

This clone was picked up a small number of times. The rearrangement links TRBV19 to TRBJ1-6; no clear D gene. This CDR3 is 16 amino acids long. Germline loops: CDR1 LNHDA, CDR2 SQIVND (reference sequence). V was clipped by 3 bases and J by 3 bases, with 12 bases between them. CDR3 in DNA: TGTGCCAGTAGTATCGGCGGATTCGTCTATAATTCACCCCTCCACTTT. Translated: CASSIGGFVYNSPLHF.

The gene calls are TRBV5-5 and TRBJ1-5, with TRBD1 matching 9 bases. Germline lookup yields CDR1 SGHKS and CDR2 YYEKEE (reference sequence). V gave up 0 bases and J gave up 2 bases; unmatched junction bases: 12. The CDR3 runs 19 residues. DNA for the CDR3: TGTGCCAGCAGCTTGGTTCTAACCGGGACAGGGTACGGCAATCAGCCCCAGCATTTT. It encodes CASSLVLTGTGYGNQPQHF.

As DNA, the CDR3 is TGCGCCAGCAGCTTCGACAGGACCGGCACTGAAGCTTTCTTT. Translating it yields CASSFDRTGTEAFF. The chain couples TRBV5-1 to TRBJ1-1, with a possible D match to TRBD1 (6 bases). Trimming cost V 2 bases and J 4 bases, with 12 bases left between them. The CDR3 runs 14 residues. Germline V gene lookup returns CDR1 SGHRS and CDR2 YFSETQ.

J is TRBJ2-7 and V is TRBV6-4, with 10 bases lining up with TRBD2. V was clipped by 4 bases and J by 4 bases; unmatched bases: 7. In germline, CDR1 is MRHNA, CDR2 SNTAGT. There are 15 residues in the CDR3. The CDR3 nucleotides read TGTGCCAGCAGTGTTGAGCGGGGGGGAGTATACGAGCAGTACTTC. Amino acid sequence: CASSVERGGVYEQYF.

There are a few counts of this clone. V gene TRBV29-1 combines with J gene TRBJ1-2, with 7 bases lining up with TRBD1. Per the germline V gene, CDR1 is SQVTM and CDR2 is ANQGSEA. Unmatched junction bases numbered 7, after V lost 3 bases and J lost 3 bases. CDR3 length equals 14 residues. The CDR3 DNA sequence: TGCAGCGTTGAGAAGGGGGCGCGGGACTATGGCTACACCTTC. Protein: CSVEKGARDYGYTF.

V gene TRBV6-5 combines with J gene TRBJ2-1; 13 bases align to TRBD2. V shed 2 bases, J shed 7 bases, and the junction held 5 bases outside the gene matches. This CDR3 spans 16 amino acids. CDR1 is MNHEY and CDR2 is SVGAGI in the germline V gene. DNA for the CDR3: TGTGCCAGCAGTTACCCCGGACTAGCGGGAGAGAATGAGCAGTTCTTC. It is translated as CASSYPGLAGENEQFF.